Listed below are T cell receptor beta chains from one sample, sequenced in a study of shared clonotypes between healthy human individuals. TCRdb's copy holds only in-frame clones and misses some; the assay was immunoSEQ multiplex PCR. The table records about 750,000 clones, about 91% of them present only once. Sequencing was carried out using naive CD8+ T cells sorted from blood. These receptors originate from a man younger than 40 in good health. Both conserved end residues are part of each CDR3. The D gene is left open where the match is weak. Some rows have no size entry. The others give once, few or many, or a class for an expanded clone.

V: TRBV7-2
length: 15
J: TRBJ2-4
size: -
D: -
DNA: TGTGCCAGCAGCTTAGTCGGGGGTGGCAAAAACATTCAGTACTTC
CDR3: CASSLVGGGKNIQYF

V: TRBV7-8
length: 11
J: TRBJ1-2
size: -
D: -
DNA: TGTGCCAGCAGAGACAGGAATGGCTACACCTTC
CDR3: CASRDRNGYTF

V: TRBV6-5
length: 13
J: TRBJ1-5
size: -
D: -
DNA: TGTGCCAGCAGTTACGGGGACTCTCAGCCCCAGCATTTT
CDR3: CASSYGDSQPQHF

V: TRBV27
length: 14
J: TRBJ2-7
size: once
D: -
DNA: TGTGCCAGCAGTTTTTCCCCCAGGTCGTACGAGCAGTACTTC
CDR3: CASSFSPRSYEQYF

V: TRBV6-5
length: 15
J: TRBJ2-1
size: -
D: TRBD2
DNA: TGTGCCAGCAGTTTCCCGGGACTAGGCGGCAATGAGCAGTTCTTC
CDR3: CASSFPGLGGNEQFF

V: TRBV6-1
length: 15
J: TRBJ2-7
size: -
D: -
DNA: TGTGCCAGCCTCGACAGTGTTTCCCGATCCTACGAGCAGTACTTC
CDR3: CASLDSVSRSYEQYF

V: TRBV7-9
length: 13
J: TRBJ2-3
size: -
D: TRBD1
DNA: TGTGCCAGCAGCCCCGGACAGGGGAATACGCAGTATTTT
CDR3: CASSPGQGNTQYF

V: TRBV4-1
length: 14
J: TRBJ2-7
size: -
D: -
DNA: TGCGCCAGCAGCCAAGGAGGGAGCGGTTACGAGCAGTACTTC
CDR3: CASSQGGSGYEQYF

V: TRBV4-1
length: 15
J: TRBJ1-2
size: -
D: TRBD1
DNA: TGCGCCAGCAGCCAGGCACCGGCAGGGGGCCGTAGCTACACCTTC
CDR3: CASSQAPAGGRSYTF

V: TRBV9
length: 13
J: TRBJ2-7
size: -
D: -
DNA: TGTGCCAGCAGCGTAACCGGCGGCTACGAGCAGTACTTC
CDR3: CASSVTGGYEQYF

V: TRBV27
length: 15
J: TRBJ2-1
size: -
D: -
DNA: TGTGCCAGCAGTATCGGGGTTAGCTCCTACAATGAGCAGTTCTTC
CDR3: CASSIGVSSYNEQFF

V: TRBV27
length: 16
J: TRBJ2-3
size: -
D: -
DNA: TGTGCCAGCAGTTCCGACGGTGGGGGGTTCACAGATACGCAGTATTTT
CDR3: CASSSDGGGFTDTQYF

V: TRBV4-3
length: 14
J: TRBJ2-7
size: -
D: TRBD2
DNA: TGCGCCAGCAGCCCCACTAGCGGGCCCTACGAGCAGTACTTC
CDR3: CASSPTSGPYEQYF

V: TRBV13
length: 13
J: TRBJ2-3
size: once
D: -
DNA: TGTGCCAGCAGCTTATTCGGCACAGATACGCAGTATTTT
CDR3: CASSLFGTDTQYF

V: TRBV11-3
length: 13
J: TRBJ2-2
size: -
D: -
DNA: TGTGCCAGCAGCTTGAGTTTCACCGGGGAGCTGTTTTTT
CDR3: CASSLSFTGELFF

V: TRBV27
length: 11
J: TRBJ2-3
size: -
D: -
DNA: TGTGCCAGCAGATCAGGAGATACGCAGTATTTT
CDR3: CASRSGDTQYF

V: TRBV7-9
length: 12
J: TRBJ2-1
size: -
D: -
DNA: TGTGCCAGCAGCTTGACGGACAATGAGCAGTTCTTC
CDR3: CASSLTDNEQFF

V: TRBV27
length: 16
J: TRBJ1-1
size: -
D: -
DNA: TGTGCCAGCAGGGATGGGACAAGCACCGTGAACACTGAAGCTTTCTTT
CDR3: CASRDGTSTVNTEAFF

V: TRBV5-5
length: 16
J: TRBJ2-7
size: -
D: TRBD2
DNA: TGTGCCAGCAGCTTGGGGACTAGCGGACGGAGCTACGAGCAGTACTTC
CDR3: CASSLGTSGRSYEQYF